The rows below give T cell receptor beta chains drawn from one sample of a study of blood T cell repertoires in COVID-19. The protocol was immunoSEQ multiplex PCR, while the TCRdb copy is restricted to in-frame clones and leaves out a portion. This table has 200,000 to 250,000 clones, roughly 84% appearing once. The sequenced sample consisted of peripheral blood. These receptors all come from a woman at least 80 years old with acute or convalescent COVID-19. Each CDR3 is given without its conserved first and last residue. Clone size is given for some rows only: seen once, a few or many times, or a class if the clone is expanded.

clone size	V gene	J gene	CDR3 protein
NA	TRBV18	TRBJ1-5	ASSPAGSNQPQH
NA	TRBV18	TRBJ1-2	ASSPEEAGLYGYT
NA	TRBV18	TRBJ1-2	ASSPSGRGPGYT
NA	TRBV11-2	TRBJ1-1	ASSPSGQYTEAF
once	TRBV4-2	TRBJ1-3	ASSPEFAVGNTIY
NA	TRBV5-4	TRBJ2-5	ASSPGTNQETQY
once	TRBV29-1	TRBJ2-2	SVDGTGVTGELF
NA	TRBV4-1	TRBJ2-1	ASSRWTSGGPAHNEQF
NA	TRBV19	TRBJ1-2	ASLRLGGGYT
NA	TRBV29-1	TRBJ1-2	SVESHYGYT
NA	TRBV12-3/TRBV12-4	TRBJ1-1	ASSPLRNTEAF
once	TRBV15	TRBJ1-2	ATSRDQVGGYT
NA	TRBV6-5	TRBJ1-1	ASSPGTAMNTEAF
NA	TRBV14	TRBJ1-2	ASSQVGSPRGGYT
NA	TRBV5-6	TRBJ2-2	ASSSGRTANTGELF
NA	TRBV28	TRBJ1-5	ASSLGGQDQPQH